This TCR beta chain was observed in a study of PD-1 blockade in classical Hodgkin lymphoma. This clone was counted only a few times. Profiled with immunoSEQ multiplex PCR; TCRdb holds only in-frame clones, not every one. Among some 8,900 clones, roughly 84% were seen once, and the ten largest hold 12%. After autologous stem cell transplantation all patients relapsed, and prior brentuximab vedotin exposure differed between cohorts. Out of thawed PBMCs, magnetic negative selection purified CD4+ T cells. Looked up from germline, CDR1 is SQVTM and CDR2 is ANQGSEA. The CDR3 is made up of 12 amino acids. V gave up 3 bases and J gave up 4 bases, with 9 bases separating them.

The source is a human donor with classical Hodgkin lymphoma. Here the sequenced sample was CD4+ T cells from blood, taken at baseline. This chain joins TRBV29-1 and TRBJ2-5; no definite D call. The CDR3 region is CSVDWVGETQYF. In DNA, the CDR3 is TGCAGCGTTGACTGGGTGGGAGAGACCCAGTACTTC.